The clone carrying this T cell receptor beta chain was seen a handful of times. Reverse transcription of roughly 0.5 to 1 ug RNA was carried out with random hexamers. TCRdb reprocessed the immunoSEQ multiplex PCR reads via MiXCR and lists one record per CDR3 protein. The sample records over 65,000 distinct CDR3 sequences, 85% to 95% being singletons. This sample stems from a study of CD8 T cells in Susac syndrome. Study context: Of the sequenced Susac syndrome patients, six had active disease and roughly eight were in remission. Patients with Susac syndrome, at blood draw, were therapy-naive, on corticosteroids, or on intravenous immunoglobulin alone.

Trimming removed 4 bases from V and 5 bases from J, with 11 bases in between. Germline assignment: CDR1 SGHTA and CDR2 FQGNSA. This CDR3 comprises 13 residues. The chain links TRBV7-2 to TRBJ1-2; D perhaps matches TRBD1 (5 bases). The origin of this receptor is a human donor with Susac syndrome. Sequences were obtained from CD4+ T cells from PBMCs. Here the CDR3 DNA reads TGTGCCAGCAGCTCCCCGGCAGGGTATGGCTACACCTTC. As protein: CASSSPAGYGYTF.